This T cell receptor (beta chain) was recovered during a study of OX40 agonist ivuxolimab in advanced cancers. The timepoints at which blood was sampled were baseline, cycle 4 day 1, and cycle 7 day 1. The method was immunoSEQ multiplex PCR; TCRdb's version includes in-frame clones alone and lacks a portion of them. The repertoire consists of tens of thousands of clones, with roughly four fifths occurring once and the leading ten covering 5.5% to 7%. With V trimmed by 5 bases and J by 2 bases, 7 bases remained unmatched. This CDR3 comprises 15 residues. The germline V gene has CDR1 SGHTA and CDR2 FQGTGA.

The sequence was obtained from an adult with an advanced solid tumor such as melanoma, head and neck, liver or kidney cancer. The chain joins TRBV7-3 to TRBJ2-3, with 7 bases aligning to TRBD2. The material sequenced was CD4+ or CD8+ T cells sorted from blood, taken in a trial of the OX40 agonist ivuxolimab. The CDR3 protein is CASSLLAAPTDTQYF. For the CDR3, the DNA is TGTGCCAGCAGCCTGCTAGCGGCTCCCACAGATACGCAGTATTTT.